This T cell receptor (beta chain) was identified in a study of OX40 agonist ivuxolimab in advanced cancers. Study findings and constraints: The study observed clonal expansion of CD4+ and CD8+ blood T cells by week 6 at 0.1 to 3.0 mg/kg. More expanded clones were seen, on average, in CD8+ T cells than in CD4+.

Note on this clone: Antigen: not known.

Assay used: immunoSEQ multiplex PCR; TCRdb lists only in-frame clones, some missing. This table has 15,000 to 20,000 clones, more than 75% appearing once. This CDR3 comprises 14 residues. The V and J ends lost 6 bases and 6 bases respectively, with 15 bases between them. Germline V CDR1 and CDR2: PRHDT, FYEKMQ (reference sequence). V usage is TRBV13 and J usage is TRBJ1-5; D is possibly TRBD1 (5 bases). This clonotype originated in an adult with an advanced solid tumor such as melanoma, head and neck, liver or kidney cancer. Material: CD4+ or CD8+ T cells sorted from blood, obtained in a trial of the OX40 agonist ivuxolimab. The CDR3 coding sequence is TGTGCCAGCAGGCTTCAGGGCTCGAGTCAGCCCCAGCATTTT. It encodes CASRLQGSSQPQHF.